This TCR beta chain is from a study of shared clonotypes between healthy human individuals. The wider study: Used for every donor were three CD4 naive, three CD4 memory, two CD8 naive and one CD8 memory plate.

Donors comprised healthy HIV-negative adults lacking recent acute infections or vaccinations. Researchers reported that CD8 memory united CD45RO+ cells with CCR7-negative CD45RA+ TemRA cells. The V gene lost 1 base and the J gene lost 3 bases, with 14 bases spanning the gap. Germline V gene sequence: CDR1 SGDLS, CDR2 YYNGEE. This CDR3 comprises 17 residues. When replicate PCRs were run on sorted subsets, they used 200 ng DNA, about 30,000 T cell genomes. Measured with immunoSEQ multiplex PCR; TCRdb has only the in-frame clones, and not every one. The sample has roughly 700,000 clones, about 90% seen once.

The clonotype was recovered from a young man in good health. Some clones in this sample may be carry-over from other donors' samples. The sample comprised memory CD8+ T cells from PBMCs. Documented subset: CD45RO+ cells pooled with CCR7-negative TemRA cells. The chain combines TRBV9 with TRBJ2-6; perhaps TRBD2 as D (6 bases). CDR3 in DNA: TGTGCCAGCAGCGTAACAACATCCGGGGGTGGGGCCAACGTCCTGACTTTC. It specifies CASSVTTSGGGANVLTF.